This T cell receptor (beta chain) originates from a study of early T cells in non-severe SARS-CoV-2 infection (dated by TCRdb to about 2021). Broadly, across the study: Because TCR sequencing was done on bulk RNA from unsorted whole blood, the alpha and beta chains could not be paired.

This clonotype was counted at least ten times. Its cognate antigen has yet to be identified. No much larger clone is present one base from it, and per-base qualities are unavailable. Set within a cohort of healthcare workers in London, UK, this nested case-control study involved weekly PCR testing of nasopharyngeal swabs along with blood sampling. Healthcare workers were enrolled in the week of the UK lockdown, from 23 to 31 March 2020, and were followed every week for up to about 16 weeks. From its cysteine to its phenylalanine, the CDR3 spans 15 amino acids. Of the read, only the CDR3 DNA is kept; its 45 bases are in frame from base 1. Relative to germline, V is missing 6 bases and J is missing 4 bases, with 4 bases of the junction outside any gene match. Reading the germline V gene gives CDR1 SGHTA and CDR2 FQGTGA. Findings and caveats that apply to the study as a whole: VDJdb matching was skewed toward anti-spike CD8 responses and likely underestimated virus-specific expansions, missing private and CD4 specificities.

Receptor amplification or capture employed 5' RACE. TCRdb records NextSeq 500 as the sequencer. In the TCR library protocol, unique molecular identifiers were attached to individual cDNA molecules to correct for PCR bias and sequencing error. Both TCR alpha and beta chains were sequenced, and tight co-correlation was observed between alpha and beta sequence abundances in each sample. Per the source publication's procedure: Decombinator V4 was used to perform V gene, J gene and CDR3 annotation of TCR sequences. TCRs were defined as expanded if a significant change between any two time points was detected under a Poisson model with p below 0.0001. TCR abundances were normalised to the total number of TCRs sequenced in each sample and reported as counts per million. TRAV1-2 paired with TRAJ12, TRAJ20 or TRAJ33 defined MAIT TCRs, while TRAV10 paired with TRAJ18 defined iNKT TCRs. VDJdb, accessed 1 November 2021, was searched for CMV, EBV and SARS-CoV-2 annotated TCRs, with TCRs annotated for multiple antigens excluded. In TCRdb, the public reads were trimmed at Q25 with fastp and aligned with MiXCR, with productive beta chains retained. Here each entry gathers all rows of one CDR3 protein and keeps the most common genes and DNA. V and J calls and clone size were set by TCRdb, not the authors. The sample yields roughly 97,000 distinct CDR3 sequences; 11% were counted once. The ten largest clonotypes hold roughly 4.5% of the sample.

This receptor chain uses TRBV7-3 and TRBJ2-2, with 11 central nucleotides matching TRBD1. The sequenced sample was whole blood, obtained at baseline. The clonotype comes from an adult who was a healthcare worker with PCR-confirmed SARS-CoV-2 infection or an uninfected control (not recorded which). The DNA reads TGTGCCAGCAGATCAGGACAGGGGGCCACCGGGGAGCTGTTTTTT. It translates to CASRSGQGATGELFF.